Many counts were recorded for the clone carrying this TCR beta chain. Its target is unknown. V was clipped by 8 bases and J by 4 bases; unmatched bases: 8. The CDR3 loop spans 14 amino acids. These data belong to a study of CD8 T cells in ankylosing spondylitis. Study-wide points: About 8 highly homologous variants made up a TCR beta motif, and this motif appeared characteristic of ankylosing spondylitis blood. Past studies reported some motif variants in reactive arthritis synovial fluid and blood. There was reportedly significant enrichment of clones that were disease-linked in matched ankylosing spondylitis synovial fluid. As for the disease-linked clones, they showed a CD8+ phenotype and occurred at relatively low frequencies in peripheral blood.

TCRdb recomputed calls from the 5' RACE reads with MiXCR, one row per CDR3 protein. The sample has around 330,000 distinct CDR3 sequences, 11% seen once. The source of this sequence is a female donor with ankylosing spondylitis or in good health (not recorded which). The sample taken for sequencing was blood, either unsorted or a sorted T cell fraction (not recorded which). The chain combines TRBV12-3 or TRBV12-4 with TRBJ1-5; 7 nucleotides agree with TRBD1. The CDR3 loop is CASLGTALNQPQHF. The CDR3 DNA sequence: TGTGCCAGCTTGGGGACAGCTTTGAATCAGCCCCAGCATTTT.